The T cell receptor (beta chain) under discussion was sequenced for a study of tumor-infiltrating lymphocytes in primary liver carcinoma. Findings and limits, study-wide: Tumor-adjacent and tumor-blood pairs shared a smaller degree of overlap than tumor region pairs.

About this clonotype: Its target is unknown.

The CDR3 is 15 amino acids. After removal of 6 bases from V and 5 bases from J, the junction contained 8 bases not matched to a gene. The germline gives CDR1 SNHLY, CDR2 FYNNEI. Starting material of 450 to 550 ng total RNA yielded TCR beta cDNA via a constant-region primer. Each TCR beta library was derived from three nested multiplex PCR rounds that employed slightly modified ARM-PCR. In the first two PCR rounds, TRBV1-TRBV30 forward primers were paired with a C-beta reverse primer, and each round lasted roughly 9 cycles. One entry per CDR3 protein, called by TCRdb with MiXCR from the multiplex PCR reads. The sample includes 300,000 to 350,000 distinct CDR3 sequences, 50% to 75% seen only once; the top ten take about 15%. Germline DNA was also extracted, and blood RNA derived from unsorted whole blood.

The TCR originated in a woman younger than 45 with primary liver carcinoma and hepatitis B virus infection. The sequenced sample was peripheral blood. This chain connects TRBV2 to TRBJ1-4, with 8 bases aligning to TRBD1. For the CDR3, the DNA is TGTGCCAGCAGAAGCCGACAGGGGCGAAATGAAAAACTGTTTTTT. As protein: CASRSRQGRNEKLFF.